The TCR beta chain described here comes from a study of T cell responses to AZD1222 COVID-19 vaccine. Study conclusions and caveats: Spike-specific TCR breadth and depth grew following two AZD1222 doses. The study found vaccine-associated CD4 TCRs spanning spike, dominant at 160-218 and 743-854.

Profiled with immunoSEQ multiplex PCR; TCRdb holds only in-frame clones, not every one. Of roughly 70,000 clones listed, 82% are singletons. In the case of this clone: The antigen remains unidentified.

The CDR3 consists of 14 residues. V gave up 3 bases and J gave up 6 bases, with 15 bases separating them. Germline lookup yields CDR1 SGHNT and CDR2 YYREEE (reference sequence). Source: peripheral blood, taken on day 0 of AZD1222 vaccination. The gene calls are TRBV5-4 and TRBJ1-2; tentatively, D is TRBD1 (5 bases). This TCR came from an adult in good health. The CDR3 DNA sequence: TGTGCCAGCAGCTCGGGGGGGGAGCTCCATGGCTACACCTTC. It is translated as CASSSGGELHGYTF.